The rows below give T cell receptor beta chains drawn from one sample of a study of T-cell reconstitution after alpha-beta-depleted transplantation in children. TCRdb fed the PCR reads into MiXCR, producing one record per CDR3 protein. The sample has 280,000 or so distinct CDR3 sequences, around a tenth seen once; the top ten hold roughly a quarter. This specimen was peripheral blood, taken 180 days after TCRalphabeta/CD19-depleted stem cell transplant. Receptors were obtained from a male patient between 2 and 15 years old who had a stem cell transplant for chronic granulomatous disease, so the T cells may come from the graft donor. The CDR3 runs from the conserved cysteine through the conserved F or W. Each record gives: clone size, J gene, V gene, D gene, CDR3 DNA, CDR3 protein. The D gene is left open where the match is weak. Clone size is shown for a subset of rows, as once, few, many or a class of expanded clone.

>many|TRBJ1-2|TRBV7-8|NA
TGTGCCAGCAGCCCTTCAAGACAGGCGGGTAACTATGGCTACACCTTC
CASSPSRQAGNYGYTF
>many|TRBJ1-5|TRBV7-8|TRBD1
TGTGCCAGCAGCTCTACCATAGGGACAGCGGGGGATCAGCCCCAGCATTTT
CASSSTIGTAGDQPQHF
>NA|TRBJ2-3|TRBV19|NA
TGTGCCAGTAGTATAACGGATTACAGCACAGATACGCAGTATTTT
CASSITDYSTDTQYF
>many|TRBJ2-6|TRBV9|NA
TGTGCCAGCAGCGTAGCTGTCAGCTCTGGGGCCAACGTCCTGACTTTC
CASSVAVSSGANVLTF
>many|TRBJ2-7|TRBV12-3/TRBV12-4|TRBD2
TGTGCCAGCAGTTTAACTTTATGGACTAGCGGGAGTAGTCGTCCCTACGAGCAGTACTTC
CASSLTLWTSGSSRPYEQYF
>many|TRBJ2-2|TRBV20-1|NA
TGCAGTGCCCCCCGGGGACGCACCGGGGAGCTGTTTTTT
CSAPRGRTGELFF
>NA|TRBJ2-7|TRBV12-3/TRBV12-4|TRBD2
TGTGCCAGCAGTGCACCTAGCGGGAGGGGCGAGCAGTACTTC
CASSAPSGRGEQYF
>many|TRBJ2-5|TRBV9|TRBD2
TGTGCCAGCAGCGTTCGCCTTGGACTAGCGGGAGAGACCCAGTACTTC
CASSVRLGLAGETQYF
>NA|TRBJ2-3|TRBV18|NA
TGTGCCAGCTCACCACCGTGGGGCACAGATACGCAGTATTTT
CASSPPWGTDTQYF
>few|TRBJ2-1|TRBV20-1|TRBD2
TGCAGTGCCCCAAAAAAGGATAGCGGGGGCAAGAGCTCCTACAATGAGCAGTTCTTC
CSAPKKDSGGKSSYNEQFF
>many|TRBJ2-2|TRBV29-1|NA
TGCAGGCTGCGACTTCCCTACACCGGGGAGCTGTTTTTT
CRLRLPYTGELFF
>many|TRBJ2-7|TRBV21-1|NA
TGTGCCAGCAGCAATGGGCCGAGCTCCTACGAGCAGTACTTC
CASSNGPSSYEQYF
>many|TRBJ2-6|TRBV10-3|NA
TGTGCCATCAGTGCTCCCTCGGGTGGGGCCAACGTCCTGACTTTC
CAISAPSGGANVLTF
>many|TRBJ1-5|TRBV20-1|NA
TGCAGTGCTAGCGTCGGAGTTAACCCCCAGCATTTT
CSASVGVNPQHF
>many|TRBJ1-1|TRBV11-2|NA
TGTGCCAGCAGCTTAGATTATTCCCTGGGGGTAGAAGCTTTCTTT
CASSLDYSLGVEAFF
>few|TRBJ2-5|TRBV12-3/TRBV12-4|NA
TGTGCCAGCAGTTTTTTGGGGGCGGGGGAGACCCAGTACTTC
CASSFLGAGETQYF
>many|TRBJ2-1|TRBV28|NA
TGTGCCAGCAGAACTACGGGACTCTCCTACAATGAGCAGTTCTTC
CASRTTGLSYNEQFF
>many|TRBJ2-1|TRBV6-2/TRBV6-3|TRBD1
TGTGCCAGCAGTCAACTATACAACAGGGGCGGTAAAGATGAGCAGTTCTTC
CASSQLYNRGGKDEQFF
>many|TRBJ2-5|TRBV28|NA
TGTGCCAGCAGTTTACCCCCCGGGACCAACCGTCAAGAGACCCAGTACTTC
CASSLPPGTNRQETQYF
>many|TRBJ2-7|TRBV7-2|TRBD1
TGTGCCAGCAGCCAGGGGACAGGGGCCCACGAGCAGTACTTC
CASSQGTGAHEQYF
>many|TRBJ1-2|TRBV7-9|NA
TGTGCCAGCAGCTTAGGATCCTGGGATGACTATGGCTACACCTTC
CASSLGSWDDYGYTF
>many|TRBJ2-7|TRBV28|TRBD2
TGTGCCAGCAGAGCGGGAGGTCCCCACGAGCAGTACTTC
CASRAGGPHEQYF
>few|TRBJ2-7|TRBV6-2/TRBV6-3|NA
TGTGCCAGCAGACGGGATCCCTACGAGCAGTACTTC
CASRRDPYEQYF
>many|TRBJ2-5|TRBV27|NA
TGTGCCAGCAGTTCCCCGATGAGGGGGGAAGAGACCCAGTACTTC
CASSSPMRGEETQYF
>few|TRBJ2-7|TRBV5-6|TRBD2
TGTGCCAGCAGCCCACAAGCGGGGAGATCCTACGAGCAGTACTTC
CASSPQAGRSYEQYF
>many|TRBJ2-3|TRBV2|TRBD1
TGTGCCAGCAGACACGGACAGGGCGGCACAGATACGCAGTATTTT
CASRHGQGGTDTQYF
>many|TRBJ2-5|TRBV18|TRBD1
TGTGCCAGCTCAGAACAGGGGGCTGAGACCCAGTACTTC
CASSEQGAETQYF
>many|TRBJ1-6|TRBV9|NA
TGTGCCAGCACCTCCGGGGACACTTATAATTCACCCCTCCACTTT
CASTSGDTYNSPLHF
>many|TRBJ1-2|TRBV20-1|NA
TGCAGTGCGGGTTATGGCTACACCTTC
CSAGYGYTF
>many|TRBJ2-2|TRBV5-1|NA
TGCGCCAGCAGCCCGGGACGGGCGAACACCGGGGAGCTGTTTTTT
CASSPGRANTGELFF
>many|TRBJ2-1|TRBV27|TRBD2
TGTGCCAGCAGAACCTGGACTAGCGGGGGAGGTAATGAGCAGTTCTTC
CASRTWTSGGGNEQFF
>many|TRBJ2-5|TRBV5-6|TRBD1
TGTGCCAGCAGCCGGGCCAGCAGGGGGGAGACCCAGTACTTC
CASSRASRGETQYF
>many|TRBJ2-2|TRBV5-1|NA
TGCGCCAGCAGCCAGATAGTCGCGAACACCGGGGAGCTGTTTTTT
CASSQIVANTGELFF
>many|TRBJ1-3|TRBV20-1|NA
TGCAGTGCTCTAATAGCAAACTCTGGAAACACCATATATTTT
CSALIANSGNTIYF
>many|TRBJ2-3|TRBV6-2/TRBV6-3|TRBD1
TGTGCCAGCAGCCCAGGGACAGGGCTAGTTTTGGATACGCAGTATTTT
CASSPGTGLVLDTQYF
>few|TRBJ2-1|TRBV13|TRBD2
TGTGCCAGCAGCATGAAGCCTAGCGGGAGGCATGAGCAGTTCTTC
CASSMKPSGRHEQFF
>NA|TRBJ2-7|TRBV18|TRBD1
TGTGCCAGCTCACTTCTAAGCAGGCAGGGGGACGGGGAGCAGTACTTC
CASSLLSRQGDGEQYF
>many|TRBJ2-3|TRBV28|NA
TGTGCCAGCAACTGGGGGACGACGTCTGATACGCAGTATTTT
CASNWGTTSDTQYF
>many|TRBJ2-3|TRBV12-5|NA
TGTGCTAGTGGTTCACGGACTTGGGGCACAGATACGCAGTATTTT
CASGSRTWGTDTQYF
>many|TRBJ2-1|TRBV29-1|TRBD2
TGCAGCGGAATAGCGGGGGGGCAGTTCTTC
CSGIAGGQFF
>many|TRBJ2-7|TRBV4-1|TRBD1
TGCGCCAGCAGCCAAGAGGGACAGGGTGTCTACGAGCAGTACTTC
CASSQEGQGVYEQYF
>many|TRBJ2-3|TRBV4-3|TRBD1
TGCGCCAGCAGCCAAACCGGACAGGGGGCTAACACAGATACGCAGTATTTT
CASSQTGQGANTDTQYF
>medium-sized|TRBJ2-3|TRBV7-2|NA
TGTGCCAGCAGCTTATTTGGGGATGAGGCAGATACGCAGTATTTT
CASSLFGDEADTQYF
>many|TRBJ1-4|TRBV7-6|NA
TGTGCCAGCAGCCTCAGACAGGCCACGGAAAAACTGTTTTTT
CASSLRQATEKLFF
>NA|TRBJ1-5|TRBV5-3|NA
TGTGCCAGAACCGCGCCGAAGTTAATAACAGGGCGCAATCAGCCCCAGCATTTT
CARTAPKLITGRNQPQHF
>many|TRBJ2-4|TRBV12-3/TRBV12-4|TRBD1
TGTGCCAGCAGTCTTTACAGGGGGCGTGACATTCAGTACTTC
CASSLYRGRDIQYF
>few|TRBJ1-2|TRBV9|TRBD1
TGTGCCAGCAGCGGTATCGGGGACAGGCGACACTATGGCTACACCTTC
CASSGIGDRRHYGYTF
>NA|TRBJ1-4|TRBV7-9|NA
TGTGCCAGCAGCCACGACAGGACAACTAATGAAAAACTGTTTTTT
CASSHDRTTNEKLFF
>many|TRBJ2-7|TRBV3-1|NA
TGTGCCAGCAGCCACGGGTTAGGGGACTACGAGCAGTACTTC
CASSHGLGDYEQYF
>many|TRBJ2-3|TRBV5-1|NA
TGCGCCAGCAGCTTGGTCCAGGGGCCAACAGATACGCAGTATTTT
CASSLVQGPTDTQYF
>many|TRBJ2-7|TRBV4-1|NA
TGCGCCAGCAGCCAAGCGGACGGATGGGACAACGAGCAGTACTTC
CASSQADGWDNEQYF
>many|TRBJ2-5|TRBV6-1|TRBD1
TGTGCCAGCAGTGAGGGGACAGGGGGCTTTGAGACCCAGTACTTC
CASSEGTGGFETQYF